Listed below are T cell receptor beta chains from one sample, sequenced in a study of identical twins. TCRdb re-derived calls from the 5' RACE reads in MiXCR, one entry per CDR3 protein. The sample includes around 680,000 distinct CDR3 sequences, less than 10% of them seen just once. The sample was also linked to a second study, of yellow fever vaccine responses in identical twins.

Material for sequencing was PBMCs. These receptors came from a woman between 18 and 29 years old in good health. The CDR3 runs from the conserved cysteine through the conserved F or W. Each record gives: V gene, J gene, CDR3 protein.

v_gene: TRBV20-1; j_gene: TRBJ1-1; CDR3aa: CSPSIPQGATEAFF
v_gene: TRBV5-1; j_gene: TRBJ2-7; CDR3aa: CASRTGGAVEQYF
v_gene: TRBV4-2; j_gene: TRBJ1-1; CDR3aa: CASRELSANTEAFF
v_gene: TRBV3-1; j_gene: TRBJ2-4; CDR3aa: CASSQGELAKNIQYF
v_gene: TRBV25-1; j_gene: TRBJ2-2; CDR3aa: CASTGTWGATGELFF
v_gene: TRBV6-5; j_gene: TRBJ2-6; CDR3aa: CASSYRPKWQTSGANVLTF
v_gene: TRBV6-1; j_gene: TRBJ2-3; CDR3aa: CASSATTHTDTQYF
v_gene: TRBV6-1; j_gene: TRBJ2-5; CDR3aa: CASRAPGSPAQETQYF
v_gene: TRBV4-3; j_gene: TRBJ2-7; CDR3aa: CASSQDSTMSSYEQYF
v_gene: TRBV6-1; j_gene: TRBJ1-1; CDR3aa: CASIRLNRGTEAFF
v_gene: TRBV11-2; j_gene: TRBJ2-2; CDR3aa: CASSLLVASRGAGELFF
v_gene: TRBV7-9; j_gene: TRBJ2-2; CDR3aa: CASSLTSTGQNTGELFF
v_gene: TRBV18; j_gene: TRBJ1-1; CDR3aa: CASSQYRGAGSEAFF
v_gene: TRBV20-1; j_gene: TRBJ1-1; CDR3aa: CSARDPGRKNTEAFF